Below are 2 T cell receptor beta chains sequenced from a single sample in a study of blood T cell repertoires in COVID-19. Method: immunoSEQ multiplex PCR; TCRdb's copy keeps in-frame clones and lacks some. Of about 210,000 clones in the sample, 80% were seen once. Source material: PBMCs or T cells enriched from blood (not recorded which). The source is a man aged 25-40 years with acute COVID-19.

The V and J genes are TRBV6-4 and TRBJ1-6, with D perhaps TRBD1 (6 bases). V dropped 0 bases and J dropped 9 bases, with 9 bases sitting between them. The CDR3 has 14 residues. Germline CDR1 is MRHNA and CDR2 is SNTAGT. In nucleotides, the CDR3 is TGTGCCAGCAGTGACTCGAACAGGGCTTCACCCCTCCACTTT. It yields the protein CASSDSNRASPLHF.

J is TRBJ2-2 and V is TRBV2, with D perhaps TRBD2 (5 bases). V lost 3 bases to trimming and J lost 7 bases, with 12 bases between them. The CDR3 has 14 residues. The germline V gene has CDR1 SNHLY and CDR2 FYNNEI. The CDR3 loop reads CASSDITLGGELFF. The CDR3 DNA is TGTGCCAGCAGTGATATTACACTAGGCGGGGAGCTGTTTTTT.